This T cell receptor (beta chain) was sequenced during a study of CD8+ T cells in alopecia areata. Study-level points and caveats: Higher clonality than in normal scalp was seen in lesional scalp, especially alopecia totalis/universalis.

Turning to this clone: Antigen unknown. Gene names denote mouse genes. The CDR3 extends 4 residues past the end of the read, so its final part is completed from the germline J gene. The same CDR3 is also encoded by other DNA sequences in this sample.

J gave up 4 bases and V 5 bases, and 1 base lay outside the gene matches. This CDR3 region has 14 residues. CDR1 NNHDY and CDR2 SYVADS come from the germline V gene. Sorting used CD4, CD8alpha, NKG2D, NKG2ACE and other markers on pooled cutaneous lymph node cells. Sequencing templates came from extracted RNA that was reverse transcribed into cDNA. The protocol was immunoSEQ multiplex PCR, while the TCRdb copy is restricted to in-frame clones and leaves out a portion. The data show 270,000 or so clones, with none appearing a single time. The chain employs TRBV13-3 and TRBJ2-1; 12 bases match TRBD2. This TCR derives from a C3H/HeJ mouse with alopecia areata. For this mouse line, the MHC haplotype is H2-k. Source material: CD4+ T cells sorted from a lymph node. CDR3 in amino acids: CASRGLGGYAEQFF. The sequenced CDR3 bases are TGTGCCAGCAGAGGACTGGGGGGGTATGCT.